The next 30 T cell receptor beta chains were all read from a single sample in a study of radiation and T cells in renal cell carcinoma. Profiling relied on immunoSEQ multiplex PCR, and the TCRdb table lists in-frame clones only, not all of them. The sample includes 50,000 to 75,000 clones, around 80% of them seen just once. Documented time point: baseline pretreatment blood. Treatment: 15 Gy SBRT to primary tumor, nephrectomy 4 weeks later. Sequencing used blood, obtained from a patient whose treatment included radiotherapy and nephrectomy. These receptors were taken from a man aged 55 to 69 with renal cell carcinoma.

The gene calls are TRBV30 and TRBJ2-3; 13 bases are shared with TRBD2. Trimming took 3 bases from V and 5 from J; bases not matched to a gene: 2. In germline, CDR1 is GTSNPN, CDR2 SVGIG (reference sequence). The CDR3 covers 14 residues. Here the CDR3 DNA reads TGTGCCTGGAGGGGACTAGCGGGACTAGATACGCAGTATTTT. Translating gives CAWRGLAGLDTQYF.

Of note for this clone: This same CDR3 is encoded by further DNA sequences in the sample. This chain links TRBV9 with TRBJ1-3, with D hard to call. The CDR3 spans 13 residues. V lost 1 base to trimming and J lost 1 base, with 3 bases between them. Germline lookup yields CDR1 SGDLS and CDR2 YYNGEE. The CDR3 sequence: CASSVLSGNTIYF. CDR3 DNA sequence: TGTGCCAGCAGCGTACTATCTGGAAACACCATATATTTT.

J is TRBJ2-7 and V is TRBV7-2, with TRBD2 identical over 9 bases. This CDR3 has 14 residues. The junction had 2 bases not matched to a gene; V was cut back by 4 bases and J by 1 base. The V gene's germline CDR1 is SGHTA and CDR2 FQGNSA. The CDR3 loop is CASSSSGGSYEQYF. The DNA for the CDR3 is TGTGCCAGCAGCTCGAGCGGGGGGTCCTACGAGCAGTACTTC.

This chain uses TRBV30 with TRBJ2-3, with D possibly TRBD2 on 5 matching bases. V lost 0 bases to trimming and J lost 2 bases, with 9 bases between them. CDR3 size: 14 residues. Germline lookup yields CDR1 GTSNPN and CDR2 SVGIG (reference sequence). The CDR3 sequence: CAWSVLGFTDTQYF. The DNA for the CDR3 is TGTGCCTGGAGTGTACTAGGCTTCACAGATACGCAGTATTTT. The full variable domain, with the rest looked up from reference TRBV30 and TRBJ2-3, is SQTIHQWPATLVQPVGSPLSLECTVEGTSNPNLYWYRQAAGRGLQLLFYSVGIGQISSEVPQNLSASRPQDRQFILSSKKLLLSDSGFYLCAWSVLGFTDTQYFGPGTRLTVL.

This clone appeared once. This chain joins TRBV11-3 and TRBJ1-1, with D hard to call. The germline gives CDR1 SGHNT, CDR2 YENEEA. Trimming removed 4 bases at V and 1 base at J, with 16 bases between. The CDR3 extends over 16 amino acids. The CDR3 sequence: CASSSTQWLGNTEAFF. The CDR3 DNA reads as TGTGCCAGCAGCTCCACCCAGTGGCTGGGGAACACTGAAGCTTTCTTT.

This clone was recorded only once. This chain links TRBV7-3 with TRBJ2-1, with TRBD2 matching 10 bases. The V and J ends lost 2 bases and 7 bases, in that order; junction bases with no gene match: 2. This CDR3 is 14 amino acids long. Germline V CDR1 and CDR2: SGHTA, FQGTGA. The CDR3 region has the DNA TGTGCCAGCAGCTTATCAGCGGGAGGGAATGAGCAGTTCTTC. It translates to CASSLSAGGNEQFF.

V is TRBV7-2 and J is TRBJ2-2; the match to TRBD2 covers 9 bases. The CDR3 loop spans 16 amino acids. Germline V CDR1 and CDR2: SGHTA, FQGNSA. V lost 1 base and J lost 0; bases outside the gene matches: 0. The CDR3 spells CASSLGGRANTGELFF. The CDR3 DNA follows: TGTGCCAGCAGCTTAGGCGGGAGGGCGAACACCGGGGAGCTGTTTTTT.

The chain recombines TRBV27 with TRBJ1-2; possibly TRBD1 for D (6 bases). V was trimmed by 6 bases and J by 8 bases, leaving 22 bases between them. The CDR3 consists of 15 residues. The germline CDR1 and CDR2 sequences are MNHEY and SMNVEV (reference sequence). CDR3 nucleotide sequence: TGTGCCAGCAGCTTGGCCTATACAGGGAGAGAGGGCTACACCTTC. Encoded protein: CASSLAYTGREGYTF.

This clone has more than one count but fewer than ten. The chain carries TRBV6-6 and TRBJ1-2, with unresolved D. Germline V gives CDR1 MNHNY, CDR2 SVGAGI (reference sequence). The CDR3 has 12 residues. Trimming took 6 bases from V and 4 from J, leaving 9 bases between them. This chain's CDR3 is CASRQESYGYTF. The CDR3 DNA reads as TGTGCCAGCAGGCAGGAGTCCTATGGCTACACCTTC.

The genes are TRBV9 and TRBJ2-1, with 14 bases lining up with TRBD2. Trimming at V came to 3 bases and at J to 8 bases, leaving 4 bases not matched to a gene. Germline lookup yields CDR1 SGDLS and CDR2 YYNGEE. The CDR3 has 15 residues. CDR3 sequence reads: CASSGTSGRWDEQFF. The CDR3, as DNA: TGTGCCAGCAGCGGGACTAGCGGGAGGTGGGATGAGCAGTTCTTC. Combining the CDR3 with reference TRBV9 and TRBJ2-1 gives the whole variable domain DSGVTQTPKHLITATGQRVTLRCSPRSGDLSVYWYQQSLDQGLQFLIQYYNGEERAKGNILERFSAQQFPDLHSELNLSSLELGDSALYFCASSGTSGRWDEQFFGPGTRLTVL.

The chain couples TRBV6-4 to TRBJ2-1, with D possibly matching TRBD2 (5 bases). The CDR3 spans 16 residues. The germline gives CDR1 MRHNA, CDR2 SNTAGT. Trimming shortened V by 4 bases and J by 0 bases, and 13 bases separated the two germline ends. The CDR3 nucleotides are TGTGCCAGCAGTGGGTCCAGCGGTAGCTCCTACAATGAGCAGTTCTTC. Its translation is CASSGSSGSSYNEQFF.

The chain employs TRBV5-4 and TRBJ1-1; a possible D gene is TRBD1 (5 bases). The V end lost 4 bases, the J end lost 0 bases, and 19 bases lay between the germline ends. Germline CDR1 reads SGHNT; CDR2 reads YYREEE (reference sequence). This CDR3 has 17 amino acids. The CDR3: CASSLPGAGTMNTEAFF. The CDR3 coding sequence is TGTGCCAGCAGCCTCCCCGGGGCAGGGACCATGAACACTGAAGCTTTCTTT.

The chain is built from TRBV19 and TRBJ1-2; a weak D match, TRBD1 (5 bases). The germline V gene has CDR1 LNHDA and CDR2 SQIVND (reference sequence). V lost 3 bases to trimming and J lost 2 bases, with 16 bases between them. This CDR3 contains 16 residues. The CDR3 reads CASSMRGPDRNYGYTF. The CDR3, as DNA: TGTGCCAGTAGTATGAGGGGACCGGATCGAAACTATGGCTACACCTTC.

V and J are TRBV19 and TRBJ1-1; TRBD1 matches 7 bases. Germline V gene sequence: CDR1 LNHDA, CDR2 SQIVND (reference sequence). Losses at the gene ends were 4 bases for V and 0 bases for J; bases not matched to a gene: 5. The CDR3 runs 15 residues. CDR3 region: CASSSQDRLNTEAFF. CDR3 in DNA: TGTGCCAGTAGTAGCCAGGACAGGTTGAACACTGAAGCTTTCTTT.

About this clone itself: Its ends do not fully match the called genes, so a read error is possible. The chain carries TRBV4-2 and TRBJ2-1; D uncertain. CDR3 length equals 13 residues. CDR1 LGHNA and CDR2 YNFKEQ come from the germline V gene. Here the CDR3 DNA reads TGTGCCAGCAGCCAAGAAACGGGCTTCCCACGAGTCTTC. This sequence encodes CASSQETGFPRVF.

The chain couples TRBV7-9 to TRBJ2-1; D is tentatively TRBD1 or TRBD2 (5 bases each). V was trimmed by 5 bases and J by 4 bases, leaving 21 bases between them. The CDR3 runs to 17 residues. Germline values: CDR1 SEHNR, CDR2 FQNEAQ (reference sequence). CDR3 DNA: TGTGCCAGCAGCCTGGGGGTGGGGAAGAGTGATTACAATGAGCAGTTCTTC. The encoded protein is CASSLGVGKSDYNEQFF.

CDR3 region: CASSESCTATNEKLFF. CDR3 DNA: TGCGCCAGCAGTGAGTCGTGTACGGCAACTAATGAAAAACTGTTTTTT. The chain employs TRBV10-1 and TRBJ1-4; D not resolved. CDR3 length equals 16 residues. Trimming pared 0 bases from V and 0 bases from J, leaving 8 bases between. Germline loops: CDR1 WNHNN, CDR2 SYGVQD (reference sequence).

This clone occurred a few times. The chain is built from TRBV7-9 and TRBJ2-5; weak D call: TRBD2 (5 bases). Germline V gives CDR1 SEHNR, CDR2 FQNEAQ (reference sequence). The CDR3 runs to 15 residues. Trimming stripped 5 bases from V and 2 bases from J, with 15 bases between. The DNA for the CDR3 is TGTGCCAGCAGCCCCACCGTGCGGGCGCAAGAGACCCAGTACTTC. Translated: CASSPTVRAQETQYF.

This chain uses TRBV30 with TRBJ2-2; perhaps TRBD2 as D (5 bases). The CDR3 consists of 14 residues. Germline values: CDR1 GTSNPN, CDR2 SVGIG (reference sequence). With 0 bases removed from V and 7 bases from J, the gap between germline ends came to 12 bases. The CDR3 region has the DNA TGTGCCTGGAGTGTCGAGGGCCTGAACGGGGAGCTGTTTTTT. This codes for CAWSVEGLNGELFF.

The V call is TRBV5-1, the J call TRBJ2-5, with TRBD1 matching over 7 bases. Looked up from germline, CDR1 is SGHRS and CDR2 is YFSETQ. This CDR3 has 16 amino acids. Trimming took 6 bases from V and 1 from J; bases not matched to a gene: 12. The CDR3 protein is CASNLQGVGSQETQYF. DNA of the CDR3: TGCGCCAGCAACCTCCAGGGGGTGGGAAGCCAAGAGACCCAGTACTTC.

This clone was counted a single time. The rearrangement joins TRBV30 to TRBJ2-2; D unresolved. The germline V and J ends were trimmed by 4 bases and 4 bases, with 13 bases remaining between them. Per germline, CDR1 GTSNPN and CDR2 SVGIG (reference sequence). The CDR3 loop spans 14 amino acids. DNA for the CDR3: TGTGCCTGGAAAGCGTGGAGTGGCACCGGGGAGCTGTTTTTT. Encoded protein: CAWKAWSGTGELFF.

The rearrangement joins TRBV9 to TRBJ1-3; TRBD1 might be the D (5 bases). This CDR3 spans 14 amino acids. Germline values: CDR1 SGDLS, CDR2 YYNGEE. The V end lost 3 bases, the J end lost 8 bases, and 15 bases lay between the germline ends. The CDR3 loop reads CASSAGGTEDTIYF. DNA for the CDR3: TGTGCCAGCAGCGCGGGGGGAACAGAAGACACCATATATTTT. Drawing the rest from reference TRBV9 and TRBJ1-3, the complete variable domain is DSGVTQTPKHLITATGQRVTLRCSPRSGDLSVYWYQQSLDQGLQFLIQYYNGEERAKGNILERFSAQQFPDLHSELNLSSLELGDSALYFCASSAGGTEDTIYFGEGSWLTVV.

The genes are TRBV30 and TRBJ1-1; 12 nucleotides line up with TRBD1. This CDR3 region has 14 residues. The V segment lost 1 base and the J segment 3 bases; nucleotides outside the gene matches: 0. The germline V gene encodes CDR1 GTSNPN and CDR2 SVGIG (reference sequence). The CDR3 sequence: CAWSGDRGHTEAFF. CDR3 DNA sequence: TGTGCCTGGAGTGGGGACAGGGGGCACACTGAAGCTTTCTTT.

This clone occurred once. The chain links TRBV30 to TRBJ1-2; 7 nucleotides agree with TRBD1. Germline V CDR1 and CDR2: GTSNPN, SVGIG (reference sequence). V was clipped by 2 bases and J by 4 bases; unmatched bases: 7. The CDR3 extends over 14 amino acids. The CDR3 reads CAWSYLTGTYGYTF. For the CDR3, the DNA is TGTGCCTGGAGTTACCTGACAGGGACCTATGGCTACACCTTC.

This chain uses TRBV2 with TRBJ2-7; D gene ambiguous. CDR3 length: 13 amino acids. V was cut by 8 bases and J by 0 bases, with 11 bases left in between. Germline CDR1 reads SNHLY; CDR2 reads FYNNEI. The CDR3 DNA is TGTGCCAGCCTTTGGGATTACTCCTACGAGCAGTACTTC. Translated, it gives CASLWDYSYEQYF. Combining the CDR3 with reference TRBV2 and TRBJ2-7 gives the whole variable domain EPEVTQTPSHQVTQMGQEVILRCVPISNHLYFYWYRQILGQKVEFLVSFYNNEISEKSEIFDDQFSVERPDGSNFTLKIRSTKLEDSAMYFCASLWDYSYEQYFGPGTRLTVT.

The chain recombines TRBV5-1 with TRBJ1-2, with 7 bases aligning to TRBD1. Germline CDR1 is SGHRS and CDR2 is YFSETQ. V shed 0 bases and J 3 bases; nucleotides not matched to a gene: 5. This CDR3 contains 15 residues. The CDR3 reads CASSLGDRRDYGYTF. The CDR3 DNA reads TGCGCCAGCAGCTTGGGGGACAGACGGGACTATGGCTACACCTTC.

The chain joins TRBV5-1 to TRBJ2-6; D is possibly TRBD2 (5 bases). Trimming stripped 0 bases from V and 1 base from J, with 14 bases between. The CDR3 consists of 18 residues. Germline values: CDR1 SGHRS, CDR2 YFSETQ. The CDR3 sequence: CASSLVPTGRSGANVLTF. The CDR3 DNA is TGCGCCAGCAGCTTGGTTCCCACGGGAAGATCTGGGGCCAACGTCCTGACTTTC.

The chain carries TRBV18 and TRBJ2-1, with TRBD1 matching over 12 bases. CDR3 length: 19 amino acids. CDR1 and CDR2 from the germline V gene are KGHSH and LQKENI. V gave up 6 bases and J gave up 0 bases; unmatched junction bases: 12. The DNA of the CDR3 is TGTGCCAGCTCGAGTACCCCCGGGACAGGGGGCAACTCCTACAATGAGCAGTTCTTC. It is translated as CASSSTPGTGGNSYNEQFF.

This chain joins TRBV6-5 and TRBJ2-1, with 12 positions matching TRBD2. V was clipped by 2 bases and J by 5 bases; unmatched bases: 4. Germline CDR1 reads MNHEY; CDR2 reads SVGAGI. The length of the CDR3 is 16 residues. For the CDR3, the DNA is TGTGCCAGCAGTTACCCGACTAGCGGGGGAAACAATGAGCAGTTCTTC. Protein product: CASSYPTSGGNNEQFF.

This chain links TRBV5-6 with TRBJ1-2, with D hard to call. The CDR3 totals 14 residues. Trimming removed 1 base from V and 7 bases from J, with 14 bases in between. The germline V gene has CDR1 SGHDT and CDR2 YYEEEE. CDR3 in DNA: TGTGCCAGCAGCTTGAGTTTTTACAGTCCTGGCTACACCTTC. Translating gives CASSLSFYSPGYTF.